These T cell receptor beta chains were read from a single sample in a study of cytotoxic CD8 clonotypes in ibrutinib-treated CLL. TCRdb's copy holds only in-frame clones and misses some; the assay was immunoSEQ multiplex PCR. The sample yields about 300,000 clones, about 72% seen once. The material sequenced was PBMCs, taken at disease progression, from a patient treated with ibrutinib. The source of these receptors is a human donor with chronic lymphocytic leukemia. Each CDR3 is given with its conserved first and last residue.

v_call: TRBV11-2; j_call: TRBJ2-3; cdr3_aa: CASSLADGTDTQYF
v_call: TRBV5-1; j_call: TRBJ2-7; cdr3_aa: CASSPDGGFYEQYF
v_call: TRBV7-9; j_call: TRBJ2-1; cdr3_aa: CASSPGGGYNEQFF
v_call: TRBV2; j_call: TRBJ2-7; cdr3_aa: CASTSPGSYEQYF
v_call: TRBV19; j_call: TRBJ1-5; cdr3_aa: CASSDRGRQPQHF
v_call: TRBV4-1; j_call: TRBJ2-7; cdr3_aa: CASSPQWAGTGQIDRYF
v_call: TRBV18; j_call: TRBJ2-7; cdr3_aa: CASSPLDRGYEQYF
v_call: TRBV19; j_call: TRBJ2-7; cdr3_aa: CASSIDRGDEQYF
v_call: TRBV25-1; j_call: TRBJ2-7; cdr3_aa: CASYTGAEQYF
v_call: TRBV7-2; j_call: TRBJ2-4; cdr3_aa: CASSSRIRDRKNIQYF
v_call: TRBV18; j_call: TRBJ1-5; cdr3_aa: CASSPLGGVQPQHF
v_call: TRBV7-6; j_call: TRBJ2-5; cdr3_aa: CASSLGTGQETQYF
v_call: TRBV4-3; j_call: TRBJ2-1; cdr3_aa: CASSQETGTGVGNEQFF
v_call: TRBV2; j_call: TRBJ1-1; cdr3_aa: CASTPTGTNTEAFF
v_call: TRBV2; j_call: TRBJ2-3; cdr3_aa: CASSGPGLAGTSDTQYF
v_call: TRBV9; j_call: TRBJ2-3; cdr3_aa: CASSQGLDSTDTQYF
v_call: TRBV6-1; j_call: TRBJ1-1; cdr3_aa: CASRTSGPLNTEAFF
v_call: TRBV7-9; j_call: TRBJ1-2; cdr3_aa: CASSRGLGEEGYGYTF
v_call: TRBV9; j_call: TRBJ2-3; cdr3_aa: CASSVDSGRVADTQYF
v_call: TRBV20-1; j_call: TRBJ1-2; cdr3_aa: CSAGKGETQTF
v_call: TRBV19; j_call: TRBJ1-3; cdr3_aa: CASTRGGNTIYF
v_call: TRBV5-1; j_call: TRBJ2-2; cdr3_aa: CASSLARGDTGELFF
v_call: TRBV5-1; j_call: TRBJ2-5; cdr3_aa: CASSPDRSQETQYF
v_call: TRBV18; j_call: TRBJ1-6; cdr3_aa: CASSPRGGDSPLHF
v_call: TRBV6-5; j_call: TRBJ1-1; cdr3_aa: CASSYSVNTEAFF
v_call: TRBV7-8; j_call: TRBJ2-4; cdr3_aa: CASSLRGRIAKNIQYF
v_call: TRBV11-2; j_call: TRBJ2-4; cdr3_aa: CASSPQLAKNIQYF
v_call: TRBV7-9; j_call: TRBJ2-5; cdr3_aa: CASSPVGQDQETQYF
v_call: TRBV15; j_call: TRBJ2-1; cdr3_aa: CATSRHTLAEQFF
v_call: TRBV4-3; j_call: TRBJ2-2; cdr3_aa: CASSGQGRTGELFF
v_call: TRBV9; j_call: TRBJ2-7; cdr3_aa: CASSVGAGVDEQYF
v_call: TRBV18; j_call: TRBJ2-7; cdr3_aa: CASSPGAGRTHEQYF
v_call: TRBV5-1; j_call: TRBJ1-3; cdr3_aa: CASSLGGGNTIYF
v_call: TRBV7-9; j_call: TRBJ1-1; cdr3_aa: CASSLLPGARTEAFF
v_call: TRBV7-8; j_call: TRBJ2-7; cdr3_aa: CASSLGGSPSSYEQYF
v_call: TRBV7-9; j_call: TRBJ2-1; cdr3_aa: CASSLEWSNEQFF
v_call: TRBV18; j_call: TRBJ1-6; cdr3_aa: CASSLRDRDTPLHF
v_call: TRBV5-4; j_call: TRBJ2-5; cdr3_aa: CASSLWGVRTGWETQYF
v_call: TRBV4-1; j_call: TRBJ2-2; cdr3_aa: CASTRGGPYTGELFF
v_call: TRBV14; j_call: TRBJ2-7; cdr3_aa: CASSLLPGNEQYF
v_call: TRBV2; j_call: TRBJ1-2; cdr3_aa: CASSEEGALLDGYTF
v_call: TRBV5-1; j_call: TRBJ2-3; cdr3_aa: CASSIGLAGITDTQYF
v_call: TRBV7-6; j_call: TRBJ2-3; cdr3_aa: CASSARWTLSVTDTQYF
v_call: TRBV7-2; j_call: TRBJ2-2; cdr3_aa: CASSLARGGFPGELFF
v_call: TRBV5-1; j_call: TRBJ2-2; cdr3_aa: CASSSIAGVPNTGELFF
v_call: TRBV6-5; j_call: TRBJ2-7; cdr3_aa: CASRRTASYEQYF
v_call: TRBV7-2; j_call: TRBJ2-5; cdr3_aa: CASSLTGGKETQYF
v_call: TRBV18; j_call: TRBJ1-2; cdr3_aa: CASSGGQGYGYTF
v_call: TRBV4-1; j_call: TRBJ2-3; cdr3_aa: CASSQPDRPLTDTQYF
v_call: TRBV6-5; j_call: TRBJ2-7; cdr3_aa: CASSYAGGPPYEQYF
v_call: TRBV10-1; j_call: TRBJ2-1; cdr3_aa: CASNSAGGLHNEQFF
v_call: TRBV19; j_call: TRBJ2-3; cdr3_aa: CASNEGGTDTQYF